The 5 T cell receptor beta chains below all came from one sample that was sequenced in a study of control samples from healthy donors and cancer patients. Some clones are missing from TCRdb's copy, which holds only in-frame ones; the method was immunoSEQ multiplex PCR. Counted here are around 140,000 clones, more than 85% occurring once; the ten biggest clones make up 3.2%. Sequencing used blood. These receptors were taken from a man aged 25-45 years in good health.

V and J are TRBV9 and TRBJ2-1, with D possibly being TRBD2 (7 bases). The CDR3 is made up of 13 amino acids. Germline V gene data show CDR1 as SGDLS and CDR2 as YYNGEE. V dropped 6 bases and J dropped 6 bases, with 13 bases sitting between them. CDR3 residues: CASTGGGGNEQFF. The CDR3 coding sequence is TGTGCCAGCACCGGGGGAGGGGGCAATGAGCAGTTCTTC.

The chain couples TRBV14 to TRBJ2-7; 9 bases agree with TRBD1. There are 14 residues in the CDR3. Germline V gives CDR1 SGHDN, CDR2 FVKESK. V dropped 5 bases and J dropped 5; count of bases not matched to a gene: 7. The CDR3, as DNA: TGTGCCAGCAGCAGCCGGGACAGGGACCACGAGCAGTACTTC. This sequence encodes CASSSRDRDHEQYF.

The V gene is TRBV28, the J gene TRBJ2-3, with a tentative D call TRBD1 (5 bases). V dropped 5 bases and J dropped 3 bases, with 21 bases sitting between them. The CDR3 has 17 residues. Germline CDR1 MDHEN, CDR2 SYDVKM. The CDR3 loop is CASSLGVRKHETDTQYF. CDR3 DNA: TGTGCCAGCAGTCTAGGGGTAAGAAAACACGAAACAGATACGCAGTATTTT.

CDR3 sequence: CASSQDRWGYEQYF. CDR3 bases: TGTGCCAGCAGCCAAGATCGGTGGGGCTACGAGCAGTACTTC. The chain joins TRBV3-1 (or the pseudogene TRBV3-2) to TRBJ2-7; D uncertain. The CDR3 covers 14 residues. V dropped 0 bases and J dropped 3 bases, with 9 bases sitting between them. Germline-derived CDR1 and CDR2 are LGHDT and YNNKEL (reference sequence).

This chain connects TRBV19 to TRBJ2-1; 8 positions match TRBD2. With V trimmed by 3 bases and J by 6 bases, 7 bases remained unmatched. The CDR3 has 15 residues. Germline CDR1 LNHDA, CDR2 SQIVND (reference sequence). CDR3 bases: TGTGCCAGTAGTATTGCGATAGCGGGGACCAATGAGCAGTTCTTC. It is translated as CASSIAIAGTNEQFF.